The next 2 T cell receptor beta chains were all read from a single sample in a study of cytomegalovirus exposure and HLA in healthy donors. PCR involved 60 Vbeta and 13 Jbeta primers. Sequencing used immunoSEQ multiplex PCR; TCRdb keeps in-frame clones, though not all of them. Here the sample spans around 150,000 clones, 60% to 80% being singletons. Sequenced input: PBMCs. The receptors originated from a male donor in good health and CMV-seronegative.

This clone was counted between two and nine times. The chain links TRBV30 to TRBJ1-2; 9 bases are a match to TRBD1. Looked up from germline, CDR1 is GTSNPN and CDR2 is SVGIG (reference sequence). The CDR3 spans 15 residues. J lost 8 bases, V lost 3 bases, and 13 bases had no gene match. The CDR3: CAWRAGGQGNRGYTF. In nucleotides, the CDR3 is TGTGCCTGGAGGGCCGGCGGACAGGGGAATAGGGGCTACACCTTC.

The J gene is TRBJ1-3, the V gene TRBV7-8, with D unresolved. Germline V gene sequence: CDR1 SGHVS, CDR2 FQNEAQ. V shed 4 bases and J shed 0 bases, with 13 bases lying between them. This CDR3 contains 16 residues. In DNA form, the CDR3 reads TGTGCCAGCAGCTGGAACCGGGAAAGCTCTGGAAACACCATATATTTT. It translates to CASSWNRESSGNTIYF.